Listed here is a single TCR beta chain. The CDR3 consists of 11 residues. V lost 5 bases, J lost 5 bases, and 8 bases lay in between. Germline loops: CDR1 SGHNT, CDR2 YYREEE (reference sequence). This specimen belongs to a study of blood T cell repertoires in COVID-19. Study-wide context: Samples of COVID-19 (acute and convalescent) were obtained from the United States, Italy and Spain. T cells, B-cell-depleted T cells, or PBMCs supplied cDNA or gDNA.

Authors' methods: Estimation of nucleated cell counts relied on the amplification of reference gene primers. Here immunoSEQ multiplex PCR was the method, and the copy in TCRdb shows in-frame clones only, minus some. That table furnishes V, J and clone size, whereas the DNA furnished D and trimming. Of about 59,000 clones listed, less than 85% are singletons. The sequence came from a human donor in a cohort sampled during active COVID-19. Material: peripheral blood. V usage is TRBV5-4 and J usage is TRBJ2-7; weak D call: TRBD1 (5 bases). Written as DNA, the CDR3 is TGTGCCAGCAGGGGGCCCGACGAGCAGTACTTC. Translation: CASRGPDEQYF.